This entry is about one T cell receptor beta chain. This record comes from a study of cytomegalovirus exposure and HLA in healthy donors. Whole-study context: From donors who were HLA-typed, an early data release held 80 million to 85 million unique TCRs. Among approximately 400 genotyped donors, around 82% fell in the Caucasian-associated ancestry cluster.

Use of 60 Vbeta and 13 Jbeta primers characterized the PCR. Generated by immunoSEQ multiplex PCR, the TCRdb table keeps only in-frame clones and is missing some. The data contain 100,000 to 150,000 clones, 75% to 85% of them singletons. This CDR3 has 16 amino acids. CDR1 and CDR2 from the germline V gene are MNHEY and SMNVEV (reference sequence). Unmatched junction bases numbered 8, after V lost 4 bases and J lost 3 bases. The chain employs TRBV27 and TRBJ2-7, with 11 bases aligning to TRBD2. The specimen sequenced was PBMCs. This TCR was sampled from a woman between 40 and 50 years old in good health and CMV-seronegative. CDR3 in amino acids: CASSSYYGTSGYEQYF. DNA of the CDR3: TGTGCCAGCAGTTCCTACTACGGGACTAGCGGCTACGAGCAGTACTTC.